This record covers a single T cell receptor beta chain. The sample originates from a study of blood T cell repertoires in COVID-19. About the research overall: The analysed material was cDNA or gDNA that came from T cells, B-cell-depleted T cells, or PBMCs.

Profiling relied on immunoSEQ multiplex PCR, and the TCRdb table lists in-frame clones only, not all of them. The sample has approximately 91,000 clones; more than 60% are singletons. The sequence came from a man between 65 and 80 years old with acute or convalescent COVID-19. Sample: peripheral blood.

The CDR3 loop reads CASSLDRGFYNEQFF. In DNA, the CDR3 is TGCGCCAGCAGCTTGGACAGGGGGTTCTACAATGAGCAGTTCTTC. The chain employs TRBV5-1 and TRBJ2-1, with 8 bases lining up with TRBD1. Germline V CDR1 and CDR2: SGHRS, YFSETQ. The CDR3 length is 15 residues. Trimming removed 0 bases from V and 3 bases from J; junction bases left unmatched: 2.